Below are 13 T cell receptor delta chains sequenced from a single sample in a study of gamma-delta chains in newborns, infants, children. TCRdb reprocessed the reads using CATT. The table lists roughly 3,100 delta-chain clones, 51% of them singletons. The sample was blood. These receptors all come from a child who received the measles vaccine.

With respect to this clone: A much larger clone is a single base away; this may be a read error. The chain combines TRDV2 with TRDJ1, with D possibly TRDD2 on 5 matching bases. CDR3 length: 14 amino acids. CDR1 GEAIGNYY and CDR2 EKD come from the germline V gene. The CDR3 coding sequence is TGTGCCTGTGGCACCCCTACACTAGGAGGAAAACTCATCTTT. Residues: CACGTPTLGGKLIF.

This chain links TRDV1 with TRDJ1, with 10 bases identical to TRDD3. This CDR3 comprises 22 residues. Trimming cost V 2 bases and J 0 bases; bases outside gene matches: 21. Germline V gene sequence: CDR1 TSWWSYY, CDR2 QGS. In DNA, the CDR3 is TGTGCTCTTGGGGAAAGGCCCCTCTCTTTGTTTACGGGGGATACGTACACCGATAAACTCATCTTT. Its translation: CALGERPLSLFTGDTYTDKLIF.

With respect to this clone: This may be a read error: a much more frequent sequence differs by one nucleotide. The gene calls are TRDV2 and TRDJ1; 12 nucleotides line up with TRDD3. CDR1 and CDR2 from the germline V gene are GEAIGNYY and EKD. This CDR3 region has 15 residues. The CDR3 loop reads CACDTTGGYTDKPIF. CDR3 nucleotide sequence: TGTGCCTGTGACACTACTGGGGGATACACCGATAAACCCATCTTT.

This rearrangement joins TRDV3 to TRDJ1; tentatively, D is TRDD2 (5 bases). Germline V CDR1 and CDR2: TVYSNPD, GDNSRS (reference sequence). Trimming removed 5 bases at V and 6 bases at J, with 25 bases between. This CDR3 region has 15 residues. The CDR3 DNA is TGTGCCGTCCTTCGACAGATATGGGACAGCTATAAACTCATCTTT. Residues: CAVLRQIWDSYKLIF. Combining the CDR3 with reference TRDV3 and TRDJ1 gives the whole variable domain CDKVTQSSPDQTVASGSEVVLLCTYDTVYSNPDLFWYRIRPDYSFQFVFYGDNSRSEGADFTQGRFSVKHILTQKAFHLVISPVRTEDSATYYCAVLRQIWDSYKLIFGKGTRVTVEP.

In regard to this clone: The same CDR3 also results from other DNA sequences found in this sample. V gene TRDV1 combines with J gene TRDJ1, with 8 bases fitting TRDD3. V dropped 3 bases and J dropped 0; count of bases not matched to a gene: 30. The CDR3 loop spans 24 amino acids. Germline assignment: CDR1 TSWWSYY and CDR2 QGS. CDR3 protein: CALGDHNFLVVGIRTGRYTDKLIF. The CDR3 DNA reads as TGTGCTCTTGGGGATCACAACTTCCTCGTAGTAGGGATACGGACAGGGAGGTACACCGATAAACTCATCTTT.

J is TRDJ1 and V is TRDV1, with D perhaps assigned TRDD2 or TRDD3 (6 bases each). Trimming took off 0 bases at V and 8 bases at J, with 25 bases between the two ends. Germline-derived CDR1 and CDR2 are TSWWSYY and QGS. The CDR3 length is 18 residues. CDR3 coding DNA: TGTGCTCTTGGGGAACTGGCGTCCTACCATGGGGATTCTTGGAAACTCATCTTT. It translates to CALGELASYHGDSWKLIF.

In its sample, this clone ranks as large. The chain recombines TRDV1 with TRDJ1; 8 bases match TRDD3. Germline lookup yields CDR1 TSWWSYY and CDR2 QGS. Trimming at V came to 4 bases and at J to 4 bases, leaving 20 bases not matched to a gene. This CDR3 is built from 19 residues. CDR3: CALGVHLLPHWGYNDKLIF. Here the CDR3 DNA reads TGTGCTCTTGGGGTTCACCTCCTGCCTCACTGGGGATACAACGATAAACTCATCTTT.

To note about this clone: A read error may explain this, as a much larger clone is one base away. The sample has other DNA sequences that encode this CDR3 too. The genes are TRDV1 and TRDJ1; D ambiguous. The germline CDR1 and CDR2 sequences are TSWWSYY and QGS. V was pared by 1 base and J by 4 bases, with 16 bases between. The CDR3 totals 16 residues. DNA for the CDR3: TGTGCTCTTGGGGAACGGGGCCTTTTAGAGGACGATAAACTCATCTTT. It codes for CALGERGLLEDDKLIF.

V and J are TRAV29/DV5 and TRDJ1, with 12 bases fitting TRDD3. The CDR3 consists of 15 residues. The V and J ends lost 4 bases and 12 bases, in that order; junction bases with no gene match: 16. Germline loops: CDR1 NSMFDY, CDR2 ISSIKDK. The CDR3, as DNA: TGTGCAGCAGCCCGCTCTTCTGGGGGATACGGAAGGATCATCTTT. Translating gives CAAARSSGGYGRIIF.

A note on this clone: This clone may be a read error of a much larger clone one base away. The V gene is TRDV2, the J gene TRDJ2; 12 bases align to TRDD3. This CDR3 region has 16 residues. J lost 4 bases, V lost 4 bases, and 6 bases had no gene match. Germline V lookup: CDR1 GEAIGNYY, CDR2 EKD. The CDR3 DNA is TGTGCCTGTGAACCAGTACTGGGGGATACGACAGCACAACTCTTCTTT. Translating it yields CACEPVLGDTTAQLFF.

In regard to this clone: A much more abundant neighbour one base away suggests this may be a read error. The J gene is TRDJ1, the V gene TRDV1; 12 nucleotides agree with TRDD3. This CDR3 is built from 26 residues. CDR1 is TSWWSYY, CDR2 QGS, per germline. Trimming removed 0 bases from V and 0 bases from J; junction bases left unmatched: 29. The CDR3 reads CALGELRPAFLPPRLGDTLYTDKLIF. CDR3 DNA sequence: TGTGCTCTTGGGGAACTTAGACCGGCCTTCCTACCTCCGAGGCTGGGGGATACGCTGTACACCGATAAACTCATCTTT.

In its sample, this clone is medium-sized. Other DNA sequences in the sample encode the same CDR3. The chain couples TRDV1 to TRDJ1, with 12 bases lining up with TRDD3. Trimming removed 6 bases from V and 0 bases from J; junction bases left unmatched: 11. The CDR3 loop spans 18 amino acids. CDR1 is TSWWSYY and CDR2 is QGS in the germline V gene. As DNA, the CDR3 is TGTGCTCTTGGTTCACTGGGGGATACCTCGATCGACACCGATAAACTCATCTTT. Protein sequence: CALGSLGDTSIDTDKLIF.

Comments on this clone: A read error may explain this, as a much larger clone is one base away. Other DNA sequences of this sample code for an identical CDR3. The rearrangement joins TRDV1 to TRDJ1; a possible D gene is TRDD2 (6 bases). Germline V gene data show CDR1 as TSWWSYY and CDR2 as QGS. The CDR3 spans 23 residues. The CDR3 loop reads CALGERGSSYRGDTPEDTDKLIF. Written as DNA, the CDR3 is TGTGCTCTTGGGGAACGAGGGTCCTCCTACCGTGGGGACACCCCGGAGGACACCGATAAACTCATCTTC.